The clone carrying this T cell receptor beta chain was observed a handful of times. Its antigen is as yet unknown. The sample's treatment: roughly 10-day PBMC culture with coronavirus spike peptide pools or control peptides (ViraFEST assay). Sequence data for DNA of cultured CD4+ T cells were generated by the Oncomine TCR Beta short-read assay. A single record per CDR3 protein comes from TCRdb applying MiXCR to the PCR reads. The data hold approximately 9,300 distinct CDR3 sequences, with 45% to 65% observed a single time. The record originates from a study of vaccination and CD4 T cells after COVID-19. Study context: There were six male and four female convalescents, and two of them were Hispanic. It was a median roughly 100 days after diagnosis, with a range of 35 to 161, that post-COVID samples were drawn. Researchers treated cells with overlapping spike peptides taken from SARS-CoV-2, HCoV-NL63, HCoV-OC43 and HCoV-229E.

The CDR3 extends over 13 amino acids. Trimming removed 3 bases at V and 8 bases at J, with 14 bases between. CDR1 is DFQATT, CDR2 SNEGSKA, per germline (reference sequence). The TCR was taken from a human donor who had recovered from COVID-19. This chain joins TRBV20-1 and TRBJ2-4, with D maybe TRBD1 (6 bases). Input material: CD4+ T cells from blood, cultured in vitro. CDR3 nucleotides: TGCAGTGCTAGTGGGGACATGAGGGACATTCAGTACTTC. Protein sequence: CSASGDMRDIQYF.